This entry features one TCR beta chain sequence. Its matching antigen is unknown. This sample is drawn from a study of CD8 T cells in Susac syndrome. Whole-study findings and limits: The authors acknowledged that the study's TCR sequencing and HLA analysis involved relatively few individuals.

This CDR3 contains 14 residues. Deletions cut 5 bases from V and 2 bases from J, with 13 bases between. Germline loops: CDR1 SQVTM, CDR2 ANQGSEA. Bulk CD8+ and CD4+ cells came from magnetic negative isolation; CD8+ TEMRA by FACS. The RNA input was about 0.45 to 1 ug, and it was reverse transcribed with random hexamers. TCR beta CDR3 was amplified by immunoSEQ multiplex PCR. This amplification extended across 54 Vbeta and 13 Jbeta segments. A single record per CDR3 protein comes from TCRdb applying MiXCR to the immunoSEQ multiplex PCR reads. This table holds about 180,000 distinct CDR3 sequences, about 94% found once.

The specimen sequenced was CD4+ T cells from PBMCs. The source of this sequence is a human donor with multiple sclerosis. The chain carries TRBV29-1 and TRBJ1-3, with D possibly TRBD1 on 5 matching bases. CDR3 nucleotides: TGCAGCGTTCTGTCAGCGGGGCCTGGAAACACCATATATTTT. As protein: CSVLSAGPGNTIYF.